This TCR beta chain was identified in a study of cytomegalovirus exposure and HLA in healthy donors. Clones were read by immunoSEQ multiplex PCR, and TCRdb kept only the in-frame ones, dropping some. Found here are 330,000 or so clones, roughly 85% of them singletons; the top ten hold 0.7% to 0.85%. Germline V gene data show CDR1 as SGHRS and CDR2 as YFSETQ. The CDR3 contains 13 residues. Trimming cost V 1 base and J 6 bases, with 9 bases left between them. The source material was PBMCs. The J gene is TRBJ2-3, the V gene TRBV5-1, with D unresolved. The TCR originated in a woman under 30 in good health and CMV-seronegative. CDR3 in amino acids: CASSLRHGDTQYF. The CDR3, as DNA: TGCGCCAGCAGCTTGCGTCACGGGGATACGCAGTATTTT. The full variable domain, rest sourced from reference TRBV5-1 and TRBJ2-3, is KAGVTQTPRYLIKTRGQQVTLSCSPISGHRSVSWYQQTPGQGLQFLFEYFSETQRNKGNFPGRFSGRQFSNSRSEMNVSTLELGDSALYLCASSLRHGDTQYFGPGTRLTVL.